The next 5 T cell receptor beta chains were all read from a single sample in a study of T cells in Graves' hyperthyroidism and ophthalmopathy. RNA transcripts provided the source from which TCR beta CDR3 regions were amplified. HTBI primers were employed in a first-round RT-PCR of the TCR CDR3. TCRdb reprocessed the multiplex PCR reads with MiXCR, giving one entry per CDR3 protein. The table has more than 20,000 distinct CDR3 sequences, around 54% seen once; the top ten hold about a quarter. The source material was blood. All receptors come from a woman aged 40 to 55 with Graves' hyperthyroidism that later progressed to Graves' ophthalmopathy.

The chain carries TRBV7-9 and TRBJ2-1; either TRBD1 or TRBD2 may supply D (5 bases each). The V gene lost 3 bases and the J gene lost 5 bases, with 17 bases spanning the gap. This CDR3 has 16 residues. The germline CDR1 and CDR2 sequences are SEHNR and FQNEAQ (reference sequence). This CDR3 is CASSFLGDGPHNEQFF. DNA for the CDR3: TGTGCCAGCAGCTTCCTAGGGGACGGGCCCCACAATGAGCAGTTCTTC. Looking up the rest from reference TRBV7-9 and TRBJ2-1 gives the full variable domain: DTGVSQNPRHKITKRGQNVTFRCDPISEHNRLYWYRQTLGQGPEFLTYFQNEAQLEKSRLLSDRFSAERPKGSFSTLEIQRTEQGDSAMYLCASSFLGDGPHNEQFFGPGTRLTVL.

This clonotype was found many times. For the CDR3, the DNA is TGTGCCAGCAGCTTAAGAGGGGACACTGAAGCTTTCTTT. Amino acids: CASSLRGDTEAFF. The V call is TRBV7-9, the J call TRBJ1-1; D perhaps matches TRBD1 (5 bases). The length of the CDR3 is 13 residues. Germline values: CDR1 SEHNR, CDR2 FQNEAQ (reference sequence). Trimming left V 2 bases short and J 3 bases short, with 7 bases between.

This sequence joins TRBV2 and TRBJ2-7, with a tentative D call TRBD2 (6 bases). The CDR3 has 16 amino acids. Germline assignment: CDR1 SNHLY and CDR2 FYNNEI. The V gene lost 4 bases and the J gene lost 6 bases, with 22 bases spanning the gap. CDR3 loop: CASSVSSGVPSPEQYF. The CDR3 region has the DNA TGTGCCAGCAGTGTTAGTAGCGGCGTCCCCTCCCCCGAGCAGTACTTC.

This chain uses TRBV20-1 with TRBJ2-7; tentative D call: TRBD2 (5 bases). CDR1 DFQATT and CDR2 SNEGSKA come from the germline V gene (reference sequence). This CDR3 has 15 residues. Trimming removed 1 base at V and 4 bases at J, with 17 bases between. The CDR3 nucleotides are TGCAGTGCTAGAGTAGCGCGGCAACCAGAGTACGAGCAGTACTTC. Translation: CSARVARQPEYEQYF.

The V gene is TRBV14, the J gene TRBJ2-5, with 9 bases fitting TRBD2. Per germline, CDR1 SGHDN and CDR2 FVKESK. The ends lost 4 bases at V and 4 bases at J; junction bases unmatched: 10. This CDR3 has 16 amino acids. The CDR3 DNA reads TGTGCCAGCAGCCCTGGAGTGGGCGGGAGGGGAGAGACCCAGTACTTC. Translated: CASSPGVGGRGETQYF.